The rows below give T cell receptor beta chains drawn from one sample of a study of T cells in Graves' hyperthyroidism and ophthalmopathy. TCRdb used MiXCR to reprocess the multiplex PCR reads, holding one entry per CDR3 protein. The sample has approximately 530,000 distinct CDR3 sequences, roughly 17% seen once. The sequenced sample consisted of blood. Receptors were obtained from a woman aged 18-30 years with Graves' hyperthyroidism. Both conserved end residues are part of each CDR3. The order of the fields is V gene, clone size, J gene, CDR3 protein. A clone size is listed for some rows: how often the clone was seen (once, few, many), or a class if it is expanded.

TRBV29-1,few,TRBJ2-5,CSVEGTSGKGETQYF
TRBV30,.,TRBJ2-1,CASPSGGNGTYNEQFF
TRBV11-3,many,TRBJ2-5,CASSGLAGAQETQYF
TRBV7-9,few,TRBJ2-2,CASSSGQLTGELFF
TRBV11-3,few,TRBJ2-3,CASSLDIPSGGADTQYF
TRBV7-2,many,TRBJ1-5,CASSLMGINQPQHF
TRBV19,.,TRBJ1-1,CASSIGGARTEAFF
TRBV2,many,TRBJ1-1,CASQLGRGVTEAFF
TRBV7-9,.,TRBJ1-2,CASSATGTGTIYGYTF
TRBV24-1,many,TRBJ2-3,CATSDFPSGGGLTDTQYF
TRBV2,.,TRBJ2-3,CASTPGGSLGDTQYF
TRBV3-1,many,TRBJ2-7,CASSQVDEQYF
TRBV10-1,.,TRBJ1-5,CASSEGGYNQPQHF
TRBV19,.,TRBJ2-1,CASSSTGPNEQFF
TRBV5-1,few,TRBJ2-7,CASSRSDPLSYEQYF
TRBV7-2,once,TRBJ2-1,CASSLWTSGGYNEQFF
TRBV20-1,many,TRBJ2-7,CSASRNYYEQYF
TRBV28,.,TRBJ2-5,CASSIRTGETQYF
TRBV19,few,TRBJ1-2,CASTRQGANGYTF
TRBV5-1,few,TRBJ2-7,CASSREVHSYEQYF
TRBV4-3,.,TRBJ1-1,CASSQDTGENTEAFF
TRBV6-1,.,TRBJ2-5,CASREGETQYF
TRBV24-1,.,TRBJ2-5,CATSDEDRVETQYF
TRBV3-1,many,TRBJ2-7,CASSQEGLSSYEQYF
TRBV5-1,many,TRBJ2-7,CASSLLAGGGAGQYF
TRBV19,.,TRBJ2-5,CASSILGRGETQYF
TRBV18,many,TRBJ2-5,CASSARQGTETQYF
TRBV7-9,.,TRBJ2-7,CASSFESYEQYF
TRBV20-1,many,TRBJ2-3,CSARSWASGNTDTQYF